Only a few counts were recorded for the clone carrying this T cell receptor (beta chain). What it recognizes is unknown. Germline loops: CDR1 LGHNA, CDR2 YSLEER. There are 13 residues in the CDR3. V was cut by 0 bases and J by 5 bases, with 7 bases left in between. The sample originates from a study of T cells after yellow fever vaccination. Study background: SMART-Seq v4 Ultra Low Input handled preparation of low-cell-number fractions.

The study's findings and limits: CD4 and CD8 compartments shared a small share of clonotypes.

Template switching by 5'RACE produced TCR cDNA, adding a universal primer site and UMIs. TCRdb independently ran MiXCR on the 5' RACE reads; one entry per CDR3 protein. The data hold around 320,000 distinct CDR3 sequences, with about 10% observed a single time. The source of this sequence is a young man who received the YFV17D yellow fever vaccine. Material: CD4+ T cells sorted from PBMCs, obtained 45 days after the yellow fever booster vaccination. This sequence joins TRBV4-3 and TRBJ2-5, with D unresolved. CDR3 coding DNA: TGCGCCAGCAGCCAAGACACCGGGGAGACCCAGTACTTC. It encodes CASSQDTGETQYF.